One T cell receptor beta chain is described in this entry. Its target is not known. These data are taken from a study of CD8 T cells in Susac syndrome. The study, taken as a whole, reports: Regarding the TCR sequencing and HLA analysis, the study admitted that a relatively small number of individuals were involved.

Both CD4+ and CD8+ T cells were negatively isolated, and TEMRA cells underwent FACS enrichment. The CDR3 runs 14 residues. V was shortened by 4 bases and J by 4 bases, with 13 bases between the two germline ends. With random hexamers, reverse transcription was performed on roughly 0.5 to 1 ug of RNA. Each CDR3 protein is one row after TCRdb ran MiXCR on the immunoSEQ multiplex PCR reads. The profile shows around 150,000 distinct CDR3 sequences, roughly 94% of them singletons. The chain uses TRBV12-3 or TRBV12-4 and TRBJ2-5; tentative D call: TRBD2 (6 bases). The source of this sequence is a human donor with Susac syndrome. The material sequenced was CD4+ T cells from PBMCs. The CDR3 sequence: CASSWAEGPETQYF. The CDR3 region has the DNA TGTGCCAGCAGTTGGGCGGAGGGCCCAGAGACCCAGTACTTC.